This TCR beta chain was obtained from a study of graft-versus-host responses after intestinal transplantation. About the research overall: Recipients received multivisceral, liver-intestinal, or isolated intestinal transplants.

V was trimmed by 8 bases and J by 0 bases, leaving 10 bases between them. The germline CDR1 and CDR2 sequences are MNHNS and SASEGT. The CDR3 has 14 residues. Method: immunoSEQ multiplex PCR; TCRdb's copy keeps in-frame clones and lacks some. The table lists under 100,000 clones, approximately 90% of them singletons. The chain recombines TRBV6-1 with TRBJ2-2; perhaps TRBD1 as D (6 bases). The TCR comes from a human patient who received an intestinal transplant, so some T cells may come from the graft donor. Sequenced material: PBMCs, taken 453 days after intestinal transplant. CDR3 DNA sequence: TGTGCCAGCCTTGAGGGGGCGAACACCGGGGAGCTGTTTTTT. Amino acids: CASLEGANTGELFF.